This T cell receptor beta chain was sequenced during a study of T cell changes during pregnancy in multiple sclerosis (dated by TCRdb to the late 2010s). The study in broad terms: In women with multiple sclerosis, the researchers looked at how the T cell repertoire shifted as pregnancy progressed.

Libraries came from the immunoSEQ multiplex PCR assay. TCRdb re-hosts the immuneACCESS table, in-frame sequences only. Its copies lack some clones; in the studies checked, an unresolved V gene accounts for under half of them, and the cause for the rest is not known. The sample table shows 85,000 to 100,000 clones, and about 92% are seen once. About 2.4% of the sample rests with the top ten. From the germline V gene (reference sequence), CDR1 is LNHDA and CDR2 is SQIVND. From its cysteine to its phenylalanine, the CDR3 spans 15 amino acids. Here the CDR3 DNA is all that survives: 45 bases in frame from base 1. V trim: 5 bases; J trim: 0 bases; unmatched bases: 4. Comments on this clone: Which antigen it targets is not known. Base qualities were left out, and no much larger clone turns up one base away.

This receptor was obtained from a female donor with multiple sclerosis, enrolled in a pregnancy study. This receptor chain uses TRBV19 and TRBJ2-3; TRBD1 agrees with 8 junctional bases. Sequencing was performed on peripheral blood, taken in the first trimester of pregnancy. This receptor carries the CDR3 CASSPRDRSTDTQYF. The nucleotide sequence is given as TGTGCCAGTAGTCCCCGGGACAGGAGCACAGATACGCAGTATTTT.